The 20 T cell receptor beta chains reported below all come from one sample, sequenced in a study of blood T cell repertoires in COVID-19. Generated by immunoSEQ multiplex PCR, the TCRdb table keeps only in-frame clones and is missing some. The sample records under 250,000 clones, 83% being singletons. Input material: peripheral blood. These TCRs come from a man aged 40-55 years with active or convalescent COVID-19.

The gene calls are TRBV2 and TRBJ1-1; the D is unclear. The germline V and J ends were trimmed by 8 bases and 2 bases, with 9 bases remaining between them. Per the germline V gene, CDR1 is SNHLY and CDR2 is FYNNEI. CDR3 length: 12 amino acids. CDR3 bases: TGTGCCAGCTATGGCGGAAACACTGAAGCTTTCTTT. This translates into CASYGGNTEAFF.

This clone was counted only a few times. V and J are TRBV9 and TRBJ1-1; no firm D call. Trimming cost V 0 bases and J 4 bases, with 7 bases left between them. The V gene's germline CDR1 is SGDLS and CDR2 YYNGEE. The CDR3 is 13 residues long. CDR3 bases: TGTGCCAGCAGCGTAGGACCGGGCACTGAAGCTTTCTTT. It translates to CASSVGPGTEAFF.

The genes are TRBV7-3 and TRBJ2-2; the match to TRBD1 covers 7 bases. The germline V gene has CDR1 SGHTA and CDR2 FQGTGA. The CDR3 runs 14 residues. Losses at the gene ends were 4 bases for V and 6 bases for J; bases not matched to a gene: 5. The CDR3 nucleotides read TGTGCCAGCAGCTATCTTACAGGGGCCGGGGAGCTGTTTTTT. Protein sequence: CASSYLTGAGELFF.

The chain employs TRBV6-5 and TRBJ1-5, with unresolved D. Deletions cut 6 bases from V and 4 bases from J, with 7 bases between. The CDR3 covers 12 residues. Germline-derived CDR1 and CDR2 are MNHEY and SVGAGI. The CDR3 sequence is CASRTVNQPQHF. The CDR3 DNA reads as TGTGCCAGCAGAACAGTTAATCAGCCCCAGCATTTT.

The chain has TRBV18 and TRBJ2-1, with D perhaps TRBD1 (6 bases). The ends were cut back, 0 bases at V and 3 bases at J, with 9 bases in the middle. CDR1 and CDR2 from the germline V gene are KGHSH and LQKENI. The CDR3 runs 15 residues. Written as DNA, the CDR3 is TGTGCCAGCTCACCACCGGCACAGGGCTACAATGAGCAGTTCTTC. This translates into CASSPPAQGYNEQFF. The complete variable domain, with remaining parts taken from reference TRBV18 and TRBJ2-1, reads NAGVMQNPRHLVRRRGQEARLRCSPMKGHSHVYWYRQLPEEGLKFMVYLQKENIIDESGMPKERFSAEFPKEGPSILRIQQVVRGDSAAYFCASSPPAQGYNEQFFGPGTRLTVL.

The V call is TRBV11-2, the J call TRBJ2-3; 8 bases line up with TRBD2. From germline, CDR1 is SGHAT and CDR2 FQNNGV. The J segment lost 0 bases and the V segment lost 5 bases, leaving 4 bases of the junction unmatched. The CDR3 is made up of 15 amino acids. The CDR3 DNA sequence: TGTGCCAGCAGCCTACTAGCGGCTAGCACAGATACGCAGTATTTT. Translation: CASSLLAASTDTQYF.

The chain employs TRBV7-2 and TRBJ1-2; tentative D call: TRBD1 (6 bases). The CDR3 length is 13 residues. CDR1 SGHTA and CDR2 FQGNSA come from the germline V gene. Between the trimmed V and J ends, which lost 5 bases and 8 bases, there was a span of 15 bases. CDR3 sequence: CASSPGVHRGYTF. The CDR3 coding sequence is TGTGCCAGCAGCCCAGGGGTTCACCGGGGCTACACCTTC. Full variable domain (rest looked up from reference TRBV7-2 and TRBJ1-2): GAGVSQSPSNKVTEKGKDVELRCDPISGHTALYWYRQSLGQGLEFLIYFQGNSAPDKSGLPSDRFSAERTGGSVSTLTIQRTQQEDSAVYLCASSPGVHRGYTFGSGTRLTVV.

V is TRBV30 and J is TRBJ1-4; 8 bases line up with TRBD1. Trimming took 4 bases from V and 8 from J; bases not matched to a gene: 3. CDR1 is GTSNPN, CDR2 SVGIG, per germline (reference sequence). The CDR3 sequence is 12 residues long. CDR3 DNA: TGTGCCTGGACAAACAGGGGGGAAAAACTGTTTTTT. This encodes CAWTNRGEKLFF.

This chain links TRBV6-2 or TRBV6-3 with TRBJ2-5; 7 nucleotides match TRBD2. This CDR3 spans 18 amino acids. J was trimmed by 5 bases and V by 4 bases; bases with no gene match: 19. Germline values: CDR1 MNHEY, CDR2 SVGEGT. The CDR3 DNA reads TGTGCCAGCAGTTCAGGCCCCATGGCGGGGGTTGGATATGAGACCCAGTACTTC. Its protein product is CASSSGPMAGVGYETQYF.

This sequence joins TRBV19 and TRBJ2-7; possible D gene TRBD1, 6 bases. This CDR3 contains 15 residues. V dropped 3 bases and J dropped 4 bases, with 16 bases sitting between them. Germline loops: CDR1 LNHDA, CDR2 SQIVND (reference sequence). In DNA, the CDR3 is TGTGCCAGTAGTATCACCCAACAGGGACGATACGAGCAGTACTTC. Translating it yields CASSITQQGRYEQYF.

CDR3 sequence reads: CASSEVGTGTDTQYF. CDR3 nucleotide sequence: TGTGCCAGCAGTGAAGTTGGCACCGGCACAGATACGCAGTATTTT. The J gene is TRBJ2-3, the V gene TRBV2; D not certain. This CDR3 is 15 amino acids long. The germline CDR1 and CDR2 sequences are SNHLY and FYNNEI. Trimming shortened V by 1 base and J by 1 base, and 9 bases separated the two germline ends.

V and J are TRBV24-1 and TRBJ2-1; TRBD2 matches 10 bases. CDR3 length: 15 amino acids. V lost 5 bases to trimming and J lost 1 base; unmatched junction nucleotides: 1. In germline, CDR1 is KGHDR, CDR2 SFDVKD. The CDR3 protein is CATSGGLASYNEQFF. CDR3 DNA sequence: TGTGCCACCAGTGGGGGACTAGCGTCCTACAATGAGCAGTTCTTC.

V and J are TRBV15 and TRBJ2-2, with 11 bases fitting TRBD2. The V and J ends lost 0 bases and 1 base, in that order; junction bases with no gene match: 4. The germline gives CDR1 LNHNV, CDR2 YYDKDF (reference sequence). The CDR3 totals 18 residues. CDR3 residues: CATSRDSTSGGNTGELFF. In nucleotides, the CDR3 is TGTGCCACCAGCAGAGATTCAACTAGCGGGGGGAACACCGGGGAGCTGTTTTTT.

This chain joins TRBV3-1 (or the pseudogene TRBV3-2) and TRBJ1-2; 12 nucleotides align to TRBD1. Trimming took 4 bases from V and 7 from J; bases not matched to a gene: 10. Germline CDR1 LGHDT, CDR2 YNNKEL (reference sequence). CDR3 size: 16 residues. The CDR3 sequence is CASSPSWDRGQGGYTF. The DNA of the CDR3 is TGTGCCAGCAGCCCAAGTTGGGACAGGGGGCAGGGTGGCTACACCTTC.

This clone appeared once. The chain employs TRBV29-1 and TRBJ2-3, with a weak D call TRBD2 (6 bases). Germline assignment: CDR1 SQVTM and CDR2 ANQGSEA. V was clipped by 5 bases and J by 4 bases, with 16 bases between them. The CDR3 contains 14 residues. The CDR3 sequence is CSVKFSWGADTQYF. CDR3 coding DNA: TGCAGCGTTAAGTTCTCTTGGGGGGCAGATACGCAGTATTTT.

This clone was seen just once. In DNA form, the CDR3 reads TGTGCCAGCAGCTTATCTATGGGCAACTACAATGAGCAGTTCTTC. This gives the protein CASSLSMGNYNEQFF. The chain carries TRBV11-3 and TRBJ2-1; D gene ambiguous. The germline V gene has CDR1 SGHNT and CDR2 YENEEA. The V end was cut by 2 bases, the J end by 3 bases, with 11 bases between. The CDR3 extends over 15 amino acids.

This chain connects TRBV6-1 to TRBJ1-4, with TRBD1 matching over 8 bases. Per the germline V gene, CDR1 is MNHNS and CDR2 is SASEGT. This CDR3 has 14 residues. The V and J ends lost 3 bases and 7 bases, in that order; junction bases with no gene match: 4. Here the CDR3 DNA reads TGTGCCAGCAGTGATGGACAGGGTGGTGAAAAACTGTTTTTT. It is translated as CASSDGQGGEKLFF.

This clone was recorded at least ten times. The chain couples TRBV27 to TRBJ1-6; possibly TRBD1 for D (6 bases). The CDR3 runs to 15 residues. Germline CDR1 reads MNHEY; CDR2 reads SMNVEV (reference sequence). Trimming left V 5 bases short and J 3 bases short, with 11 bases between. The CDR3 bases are TGTGCCAGCAGTGAGGGGGACCGCTATAATTCACCCCTCCACTTT. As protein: CASSEGDRYNSPLHF.

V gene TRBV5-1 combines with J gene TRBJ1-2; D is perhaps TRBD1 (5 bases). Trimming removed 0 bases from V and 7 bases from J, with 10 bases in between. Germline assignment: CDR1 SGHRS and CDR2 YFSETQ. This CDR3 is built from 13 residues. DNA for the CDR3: TGCGCCAGCAGCTTGGGGGGCCTCTTTGGCTACACCTTC. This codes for CASSLGGLFGYTF.

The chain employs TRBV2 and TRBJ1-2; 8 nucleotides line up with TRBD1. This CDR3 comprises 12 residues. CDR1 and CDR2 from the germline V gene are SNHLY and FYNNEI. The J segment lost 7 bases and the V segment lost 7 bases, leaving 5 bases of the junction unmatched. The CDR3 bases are TGTGCCAGCACGACAGGGGCTCTTGGCTACACCTTC. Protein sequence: CASTTGALGYTF.